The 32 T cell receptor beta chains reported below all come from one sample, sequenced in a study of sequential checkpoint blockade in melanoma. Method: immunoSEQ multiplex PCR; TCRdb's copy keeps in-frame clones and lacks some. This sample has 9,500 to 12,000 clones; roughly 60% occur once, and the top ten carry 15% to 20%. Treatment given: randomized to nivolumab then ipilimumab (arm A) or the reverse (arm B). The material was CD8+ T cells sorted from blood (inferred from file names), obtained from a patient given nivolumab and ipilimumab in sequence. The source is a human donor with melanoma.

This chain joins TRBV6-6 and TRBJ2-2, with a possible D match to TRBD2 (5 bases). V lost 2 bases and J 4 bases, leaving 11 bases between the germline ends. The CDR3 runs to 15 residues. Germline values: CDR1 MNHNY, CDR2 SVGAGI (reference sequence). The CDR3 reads CASSYTSTSTGELFF. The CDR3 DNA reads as TGTGCCAGCAGTTACACTTCCACTAGCACCGGGGAGCTGTTTTTT.

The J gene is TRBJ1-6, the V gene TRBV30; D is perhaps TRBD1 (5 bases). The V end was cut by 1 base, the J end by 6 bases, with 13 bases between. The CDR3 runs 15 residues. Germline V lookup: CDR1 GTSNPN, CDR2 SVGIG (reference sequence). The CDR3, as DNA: TGTGCCTGGAGTGACCCCGGGGACTTTAATTCACCCCTCCACTTT. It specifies CAWSDPGDFNSPLHF.

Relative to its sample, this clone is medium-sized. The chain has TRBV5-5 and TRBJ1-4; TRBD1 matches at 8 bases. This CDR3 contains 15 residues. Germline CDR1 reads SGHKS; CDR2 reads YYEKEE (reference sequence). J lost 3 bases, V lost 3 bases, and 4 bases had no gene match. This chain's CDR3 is CASSSDRGANEKLFF. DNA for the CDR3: TGTGCCAGCAGCTCTGACAGGGGAGCTAATGAAAAACTGTTTTTT. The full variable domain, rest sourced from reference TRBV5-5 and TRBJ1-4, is DAGVTQSPTHLIKTRGQQVTLRCSPISGHKSVSWYQQVLGQGPQFIFQYYEKEERGRGNFPDRFSARQFPNYSSELNVNALLLGDSALYLCASSSDRGANEKLFFGSGTQLSVL.

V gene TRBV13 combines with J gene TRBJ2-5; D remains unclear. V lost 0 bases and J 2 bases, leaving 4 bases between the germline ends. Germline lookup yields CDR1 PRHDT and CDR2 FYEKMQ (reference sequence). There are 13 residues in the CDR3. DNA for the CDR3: TGTGCCAGCAGCTTAGGTTTACAAGAGACCCAGTACTTC. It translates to CASSLGLQETQYF.

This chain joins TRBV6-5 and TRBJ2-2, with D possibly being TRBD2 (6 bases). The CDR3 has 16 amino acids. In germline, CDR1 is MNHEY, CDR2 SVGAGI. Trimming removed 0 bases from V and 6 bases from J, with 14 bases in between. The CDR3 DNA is TGTGCCAGCAGTTACTCGGTCGGGACTGTCTCCGGGGAGCTGTTTTTT. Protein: CASSYSVGTVSGELFF.

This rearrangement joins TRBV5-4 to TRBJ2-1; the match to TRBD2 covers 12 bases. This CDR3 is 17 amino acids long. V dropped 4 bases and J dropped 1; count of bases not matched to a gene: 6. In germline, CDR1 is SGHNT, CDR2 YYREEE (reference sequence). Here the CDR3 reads CASSDRLAGVSYNEQFF. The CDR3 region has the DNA TGTGCCAGCAGCGACCGACTAGCGGGAGTATCCTACAATGAGCAGTTCTTC.

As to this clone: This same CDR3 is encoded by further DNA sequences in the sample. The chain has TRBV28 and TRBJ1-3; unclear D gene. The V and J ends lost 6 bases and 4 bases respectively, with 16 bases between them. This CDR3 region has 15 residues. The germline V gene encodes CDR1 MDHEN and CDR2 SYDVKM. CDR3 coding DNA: TGTGCCAGCAGCTCCGACACTAGCTCCGGAAACACCATATATTTT. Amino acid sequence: CASSSDTSSGNTIYF. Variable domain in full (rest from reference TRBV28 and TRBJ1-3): DVKVTQSSRYLVKRTGEKVFLECVQDMDHENMFWYRQDPGLGLRLIYFSYDVKMKEKGDIPEGYSVSREKKERFSLILESASTNQTSMYLCASSSDTSSGNTIYFGEGSWLTVV.

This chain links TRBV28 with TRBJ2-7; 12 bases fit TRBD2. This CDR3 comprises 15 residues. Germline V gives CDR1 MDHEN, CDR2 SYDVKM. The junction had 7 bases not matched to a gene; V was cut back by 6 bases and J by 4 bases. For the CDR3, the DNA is TGTGCCAGCAGGATGTCGACTAGCGGGAGTTACGAGCAGTACTTC. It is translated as CASRMSTSGSYEQYF.

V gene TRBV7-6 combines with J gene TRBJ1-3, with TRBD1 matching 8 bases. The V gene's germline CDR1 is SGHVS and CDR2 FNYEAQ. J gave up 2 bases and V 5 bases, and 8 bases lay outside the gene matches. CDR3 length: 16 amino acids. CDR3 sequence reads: CASSPSGGEPGNTIYF. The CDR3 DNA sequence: TGTGCCAGCAGCCCATCAGGGGGCGAACCTGGAAACACCATATATTTT.

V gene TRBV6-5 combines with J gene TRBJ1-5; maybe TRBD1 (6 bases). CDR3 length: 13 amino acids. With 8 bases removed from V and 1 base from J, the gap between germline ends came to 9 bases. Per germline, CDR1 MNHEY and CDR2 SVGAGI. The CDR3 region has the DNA TGTGCCAGCGCGGACAGCAGCAATCAGCCCCAGCATTTT. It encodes CASADSSNQPQHF.

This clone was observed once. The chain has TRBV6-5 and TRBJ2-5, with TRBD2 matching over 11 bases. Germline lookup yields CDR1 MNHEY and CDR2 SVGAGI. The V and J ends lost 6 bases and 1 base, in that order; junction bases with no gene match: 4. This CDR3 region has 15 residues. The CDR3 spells CASRRTSGFQETQYF. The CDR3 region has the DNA TGTGCCAGCAGAAGGACTAGCGGGTTCCAAGAGACCCAGTACTTC.

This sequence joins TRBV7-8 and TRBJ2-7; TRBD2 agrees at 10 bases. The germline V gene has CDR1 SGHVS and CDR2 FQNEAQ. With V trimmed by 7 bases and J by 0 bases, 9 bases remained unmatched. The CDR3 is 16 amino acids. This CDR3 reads CASIHGSSGSSYEQYF. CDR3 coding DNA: TGTGCCAGCATCCACGGTTCTAGCGGGAGCTCCTACGAGCAGTACTTC.

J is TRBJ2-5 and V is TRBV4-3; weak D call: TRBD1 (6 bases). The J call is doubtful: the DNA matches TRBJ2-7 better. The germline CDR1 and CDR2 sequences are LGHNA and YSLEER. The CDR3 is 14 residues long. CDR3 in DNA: TGCGCCAGCAGCCGCGACAGGCTTTTCGACGAGCAGTACTTC. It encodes CASSRDRLFDEQYF.

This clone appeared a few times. CDR3 DNA sequence: TGTGCCTGGGATATATCAGGGAATGAAGCTTTCTTT. Translated: CAWDISGNEAFF. The chain carries TRBV30 and TRBJ1-1; D might be TRBD1 (5 bases). Per germline, CDR1 GTSNPN and CDR2 SVGIG (reference sequence). CDR3 length: 12 amino acids. Deletions cut 5 bases from V and 7 bases from J, with 14 bases between.

The DNA for the CDR3 is TGTGCCAGCGGCCCCACTACGGGCACTGAAGCTTTCTTT. Protein product: CASGPTTGTEAFF. This chain links TRBV9 with TRBJ1-1; D is unclear. V was trimmed by 7 bases and J by 4 bases, leaving 14 bases between them. Germline assignment: CDR1 SGDLS and CDR2 YYNGEE. The CDR3 is 13 residues long.

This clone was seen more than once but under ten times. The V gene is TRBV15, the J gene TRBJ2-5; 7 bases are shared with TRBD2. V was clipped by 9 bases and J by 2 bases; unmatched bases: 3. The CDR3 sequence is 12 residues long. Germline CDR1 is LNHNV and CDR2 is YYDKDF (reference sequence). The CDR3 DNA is TGTGCCACGCGGGGAGGGCAAGAGACCCAGTACTTC. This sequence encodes CATRGGQETQYF.

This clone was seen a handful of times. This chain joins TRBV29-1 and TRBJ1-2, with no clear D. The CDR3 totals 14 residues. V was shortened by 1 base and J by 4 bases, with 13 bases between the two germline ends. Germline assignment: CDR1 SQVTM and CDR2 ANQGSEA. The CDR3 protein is CSVEVASSFYGYTF. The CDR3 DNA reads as TGCAGCGTTGAAGTGGCCTCTTCTTTCTATGGCTACACCTTC.

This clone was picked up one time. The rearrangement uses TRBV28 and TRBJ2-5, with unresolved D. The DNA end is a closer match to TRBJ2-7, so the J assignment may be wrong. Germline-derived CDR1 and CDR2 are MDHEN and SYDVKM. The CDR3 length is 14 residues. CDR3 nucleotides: TGTGCCACCAAGATAGTAACCCTCCTAGACGAGCAGTACTTC. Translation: CATKIVTLLDEQYF.

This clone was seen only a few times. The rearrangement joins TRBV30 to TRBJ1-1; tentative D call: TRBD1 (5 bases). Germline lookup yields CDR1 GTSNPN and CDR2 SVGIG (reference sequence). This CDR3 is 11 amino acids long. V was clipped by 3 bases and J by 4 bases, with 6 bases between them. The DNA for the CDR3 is TGTGCCTGGAGAAGGGGCACTGAAGCTTTCTTT. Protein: CAWRRGTEAFF. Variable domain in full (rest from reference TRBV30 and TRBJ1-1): SQTIHQWPATLVQPVGSPLSLECTVEGTSNPNLYWYRQAAGRGLQLLFYSVGIGQISSEVPQNLSASRPQDRQFILSSKKLLLSDSGFYLCAWRRGTEAFFGQGTRLTVV.

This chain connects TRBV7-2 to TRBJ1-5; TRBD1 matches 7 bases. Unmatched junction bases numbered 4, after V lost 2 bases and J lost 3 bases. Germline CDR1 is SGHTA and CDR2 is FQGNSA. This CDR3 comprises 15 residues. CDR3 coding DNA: TGTGCCAGCAGCTTAATGACAGGGAACAATCAGCCCCAGCATTTT. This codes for CASSLMTGNNQPQHF.

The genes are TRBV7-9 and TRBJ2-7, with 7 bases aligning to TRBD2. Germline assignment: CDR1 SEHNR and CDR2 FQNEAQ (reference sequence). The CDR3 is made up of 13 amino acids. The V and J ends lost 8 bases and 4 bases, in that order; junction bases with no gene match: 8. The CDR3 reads CASGRDLKYEQYF. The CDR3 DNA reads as TGTGCCAGCGGGAGGGACTTGAAGTACGAGCAGTACTTC.

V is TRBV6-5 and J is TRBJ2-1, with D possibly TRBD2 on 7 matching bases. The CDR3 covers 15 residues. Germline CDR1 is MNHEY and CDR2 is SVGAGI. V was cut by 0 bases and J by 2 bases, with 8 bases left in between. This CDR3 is CASSYSGGAYNEQFF. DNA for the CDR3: TGTGCCAGCAGTTACTCAGGGGGGGCCTACAATGAGCAGTTCTTC.

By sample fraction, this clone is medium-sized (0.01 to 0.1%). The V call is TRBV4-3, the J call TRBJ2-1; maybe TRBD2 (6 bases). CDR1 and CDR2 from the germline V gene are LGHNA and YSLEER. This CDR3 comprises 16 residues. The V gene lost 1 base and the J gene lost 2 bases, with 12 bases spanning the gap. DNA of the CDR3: TGCGCCAGCAGCCAAGGGGACGGGAGACCCTACAATGAGCAGTTCTTC. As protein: CASSQGDGRPYNEQFF.

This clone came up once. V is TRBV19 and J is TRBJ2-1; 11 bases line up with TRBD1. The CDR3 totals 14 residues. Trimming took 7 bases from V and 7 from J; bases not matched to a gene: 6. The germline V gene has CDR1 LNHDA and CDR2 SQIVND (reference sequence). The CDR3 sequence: CASKDRGRENEQFF. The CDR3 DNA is TGTGCCAGTAAGGACAGGGGGCGCGAGAATGAGCAGTTCTTC. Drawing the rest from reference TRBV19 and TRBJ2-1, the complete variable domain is DGGITQSPKYLFRKEGQNVTLSCEQNLNHDAMYWYRQDPGQGLRLIYYSQIVNDFQKGDIAEGYSVSREKKESFPLTVTSAQKNPTAFYLCASKDRGRENEQFFGPGTRLTVL.

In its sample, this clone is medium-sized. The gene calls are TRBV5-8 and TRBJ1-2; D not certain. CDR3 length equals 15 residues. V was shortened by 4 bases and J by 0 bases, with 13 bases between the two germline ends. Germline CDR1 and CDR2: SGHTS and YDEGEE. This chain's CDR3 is CASSLGGEANYGYTF. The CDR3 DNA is TGTGCCAGCAGCCTTGGCGGGGAAGCTAACTATGGCTACACCTTC.

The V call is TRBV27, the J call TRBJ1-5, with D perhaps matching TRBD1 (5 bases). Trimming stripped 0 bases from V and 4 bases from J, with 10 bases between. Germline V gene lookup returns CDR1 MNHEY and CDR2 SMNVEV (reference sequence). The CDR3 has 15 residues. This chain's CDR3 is CASSLSGEGNQPQHF. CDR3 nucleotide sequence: TGTGCCAGCAGTTTATCAGGGGAAGGGAATCAGCCCCAGCATTTT.

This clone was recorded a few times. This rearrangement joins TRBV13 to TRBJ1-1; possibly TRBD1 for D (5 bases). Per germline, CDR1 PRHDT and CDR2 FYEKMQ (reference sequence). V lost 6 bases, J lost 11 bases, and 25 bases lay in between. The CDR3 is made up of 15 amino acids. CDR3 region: CASSPGQGGLEGAFF. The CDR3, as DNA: TGTGCCAGCAGTCCAGGGCAGGGAGGTCTGGAAGGGGCTTTCTTT.

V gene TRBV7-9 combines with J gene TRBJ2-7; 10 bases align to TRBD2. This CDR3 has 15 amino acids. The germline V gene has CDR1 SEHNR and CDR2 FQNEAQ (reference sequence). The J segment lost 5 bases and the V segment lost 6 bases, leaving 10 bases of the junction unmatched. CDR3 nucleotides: TGTGCCAGCAGTTACTCTAGCGGGAGATACGACGAGCAGTACTTC. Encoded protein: CASSYSSGRYDEQYF.

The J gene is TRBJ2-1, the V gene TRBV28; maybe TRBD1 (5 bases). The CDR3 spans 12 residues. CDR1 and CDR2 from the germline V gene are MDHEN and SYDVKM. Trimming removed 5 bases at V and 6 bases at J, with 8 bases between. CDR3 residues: CASSLQVNEQFF. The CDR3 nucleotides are TGTGCCAGCAGTCTACAGGTCAATGAGCAGTTCTTC.

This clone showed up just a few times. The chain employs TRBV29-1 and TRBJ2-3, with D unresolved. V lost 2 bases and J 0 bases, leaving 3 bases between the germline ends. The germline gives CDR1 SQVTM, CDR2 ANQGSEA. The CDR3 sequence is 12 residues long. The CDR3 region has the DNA TGCAGCGTTGAAAGCAGCACAGATACGCAGTATTTT. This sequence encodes CSVESSTDTQYF.

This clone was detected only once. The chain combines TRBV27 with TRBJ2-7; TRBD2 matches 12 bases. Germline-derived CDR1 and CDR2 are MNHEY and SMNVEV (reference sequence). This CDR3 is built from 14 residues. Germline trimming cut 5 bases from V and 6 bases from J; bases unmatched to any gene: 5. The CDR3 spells CASSPRTSGIEQYF. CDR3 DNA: TGTGCCAGCAGTCCCAGGACTAGCGGGATCGAGCAGTACTTC.

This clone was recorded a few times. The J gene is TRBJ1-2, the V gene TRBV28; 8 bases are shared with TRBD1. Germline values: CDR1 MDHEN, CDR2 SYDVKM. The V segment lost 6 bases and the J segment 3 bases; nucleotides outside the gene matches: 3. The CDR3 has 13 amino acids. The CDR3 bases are TGTGCCAGCAGCCGGACAGGGTACTATGGCTACACCTTC. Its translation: CASSRTGYYGYTF.